Below are 26 T cell receptor beta chains sequenced from a single sample in a study of shared clonotypes between healthy human individuals (dated by TCRdb to 2020 to 2022). The method behind the library was the immunoSEQ multiplex PCR assay. TCRdb limited this immuneACCESS table to in-frame rearrangements with V and J called. A share of clones is missing; checked studies link under half to unresolved V genes, and the rest is unexplained. This sample gives hundreds of thousands of clones in total; approximately 79% of them show up just once. Under 2% of the sample lies in the top ten. Sequencing was done on a sample of memory CD4+ T cells sorted from blood. The intended sense of this specimen's cell subset or site label: CD45RA-negative fraction. These receptor sequences come from a young woman in good health.

CDR3 bases: TGTGCCAGCAGTTTAAGCGGGAGGAACTACAATGAGCAGTTCTTC. Translating it yields CASSLSGRNYNEQFF. The chain uses TRBV28 and TRBJ2-1, with TRBD2 identical over 9 bases. This CDR3 region has 15 residues. The germline V gene has CDR1 MDHEN and CDR2 SYDVKM. Germline trimming cut 2 bases from V and 3 bases from J; bases unmatched to any gene: 2.

A note on this clone: The identical CDR3 is also encoded by other nucleotide sequences in the sample. In DNA, the CDR3 is TGCGCCAGCAGCCTGGAAGGCAGCCTCTATGGCTACACCTTC. This sequence encodes CASSLEGSLYGYTF. The V and J genes are TRBV5-1 and TRBJ1-2; D uncertain. The CDR3 totals 14 residues. CDR1 and CDR2 from the germline V gene are SGHRS and YFSETQ. The ends were cut back, 4 bases at V and 4 bases at J, with 14 bases in the middle.

This chain connects TRBV7-9 to TRBJ2-1, with D perhaps TRBD1 (6 bases). Trimming shortened V by 5 bases and J by 5 bases, and 16 bases separated the two germline ends. The CDR3 is made up of 15 amino acids. Germline CDR1 SEHNR, CDR2 FQNEAQ (reference sequence). The CDR3 region is CASSNQGQNHNEQFF. CDR3 DNA sequence: TGTGCCAGCAGCAACCAGGGACAAAATCACAATGAGCAGTTCTTC.

A few counts support this clone. Other nucleotide sequences in the sample specify the same CDR3. The chain uses TRBV5-1 and TRBJ2-2, with 7 bases identical to TRBD1. The germline CDR1 and CDR2 sequences are SGHRS and YFSETQ. J lost 6 bases, V lost 0 bases, and 5 bases had no gene match. This CDR3 has 15 residues. This CDR3 is CASSLGDRDAGELFF. The CDR3 region has the DNA TGCGCCAGCAGCTTGGGAGACAGGGATGCCGGGGAGCTGTTTTTT.

The V and J genes are TRBV4-1 and TRBJ2-3, with D maybe TRBD2 (6 bases). The CDR3 totals 16 residues. Trimming removed 2 bases from V and 2 bases from J, with 14 bases in between. Germline lookup yields CDR1 MGHRA and CDR2 YSYEKL. The CDR3 region is CASSQPLREYTDTQYF. The CDR3 coding sequence is TGCGCCAGCAGCCAACCCTTGCGGGAATACACAGATACGCAGTATTTT.

This chain joins TRBV11-2 and TRBJ2-7, with 11 bases fitting TRBD2. CDR1 SGHAT and CDR2 FQNNGV come from the germline V gene. V shed 0 bases and J 2 bases; nucleotides not matched to a gene: 0. The CDR3 is made up of 15 amino acids. The CDR3 region is CASSLETSGTYEQYF. The CDR3 DNA follows: TGTGCCAGCAGCTTAGAGACTAGCGGGACCTACGAGCAGTACTTC.

Regarding this clone: It is unclear where the CDR3 begins or ends on the DNA, so no DNA is shown, and the CDR3 is as TCRdb lists it. The rearrangement joins TRBV10-2 to TRBJ2-2; TRBD2 is taken as the D call from the table, unchecked against the DNA. The CDR3 totals 14 residues, both ends included. Germline assignment: CDR1 WSHSY and CDR2 SAAADI. CDR3 loop: CASSETRRAGELFF.

This clone occurred once. The V gene is TRBV9, the J gene TRBJ2-4; D is perhaps TRBD1 (6 bases). This CDR3 contains 16 residues. Deletions cut 2 bases from V and 1 base from J, with 13 bases between. Germline CDR1 SGDLS, CDR2 YYNGEE. The CDR3 protein is CASSVRQDGAKNIQYF. Written as DNA, the CDR3 is TGTGCCAGCAGCGTCCGACAGGATGGGGCCAAAAACATTCAGTACTTC. Variable domain in full (rest from reference TRBV9 and TRBJ2-4): DSGVTQTPKHLITATGQRVTLRCSPRSGDLSVYWYQQSLDQGLQFLIQYYNGEERAKGNILERFSAQQFPDLHSELNLSSLELGDSALYFCASSVRQDGAKNIQYFGAGTRLSVL.

The rearrangement uses TRBV6-5 and TRBJ1-2, with D maybe TRBD1 (6 bases). The CDR3 length is 15 residues. Germline V gene sequence: CDR1 MNHEY, CDR2 SVGAGI. V shed 6 bases and J shed 8 bases, with 22 bases lying between them. CDR3 region: CASSRTTTGFEGYTF. The CDR3 DNA reads TGTGCCAGCAGCCGAACTACGACAGGTTTTGAAGGCTACACCTTC.

This clone appeared a single time. The chain couples TRBV5-1 to TRBJ2-7, with 10 bases identical to TRBD1. This CDR3 spans 14 amino acids. Per germline, CDR1 SGHRS and CDR2 YFSETQ. J lost 2 bases, V lost 4 bases, and 3 bases had no gene match. As DNA, the CDR3 is TGCGCCAGCAGCGCGACAGGGGGCCCCTACGAGCAGTACTTC. It yields the protein CASSATGGPYEQYF.

A few counts support this clone. This rearrangement joins TRBV2 to TRBJ2-3, with D unclear. Germline values: CDR1 SNHLY, CDR2 FYNNEI. The CDR3 loop spans 14 amino acids. V lost 9 bases and J 1 base, leaving 14 bases between the germline ends. The CDR3 DNA is TGTGCCAGGGGCGGAGCGATACGCACAGATACGCAGTATTTT. Protein: CARGGAIRTDTQYF. Using reference TRBV2 and TRBJ2-3 for the parts outside the CDR3, the full variable domain is EPEVTQTPSHQVTQMGQEVILRCVPISNHLYFYWYRQILGQKVEFLVSFYNNEISEKSEIFDDQFSVERPDGSNFTLKIRSTKLEDSAMYFCARGGAIRTDTQYFGPGTRLTVL.

The chain recombines TRBV30 with TRBJ2-7, with D perhaps given as TRBD1 or TRBD2 (5 bases each). This CDR3 contains 13 residues. With 4 bases removed from V and 6 bases from J, the gap between germline ends came to 16 bases. Germline CDR1 reads GTSNPN; CDR2 reads SVGIG (reference sequence). CDR3 loop: CAWTKDGAGEQYF. The CDR3 DNA sequence: TGTGCCTGGACCAAAGACGGGGCTGGCGAGCAGTACTTC.

Turning to this clone: This specimen includes other DNA sequences encoding the same CDR3. The V and J genes are TRBV5-1 and TRBJ1-2; TRBD1 might be the D (5 bases). The CDR3 totals 13 residues. Trimming removed 3 bases at V and 2 bases at J, with 8 bases between. Germline V lookup: CDR1 SGHRS, CDR2 YFSETQ. The CDR3 DNA reads TGCGCCAGCAGCTCGACAGCCAACTATGGCTACACCTTC. This gives the protein CASSSTANYGYTF.

The chain employs TRBV9 and TRBJ2-5; 9 bases agree with TRBD2. Germline loops: CDR1 SGDLS, CDR2 YYNGEE. The junction had 9 bases not matched to a gene; V was cut back by 4 bases and J by 2 bases. This CDR3 is 16 amino acids long. The CDR3: CASSPLAGAGQETQYF. The CDR3 region has the DNA TGTGCCAGCAGCCCGTTAGCGGGAGCAGGTCAAGAGACCCAGTACTTC. The full variable domain, with the rest looked up from reference TRBV9 and TRBJ2-5, is DSGVTQTPKHLITATGQRVTLRCSPRSGDLSVYWYQQSLDQGLQFLIQYYNGEERAKGNILERFSAQQFPDLHSELNLSSLELGDSALYFCASSPLAGAGQETQYFGPGTRLLVL.

The genes are TRBV5-1 and TRBJ2-7; 15 positions agree with TRBD2. The germline gives CDR1 SGHRS, CDR2 YFSETQ. The CDR3 spans 18 residues. V was pared by 3 bases and J by 7 bases, with 14 bases of the junction left unmatched. CDR3 loop: CASSYGLAGGRGTGEQYF. DNA of the CDR3: TGCGCCAGCAGCTACGGACTAGCGGGAGGGCGAGGTACTGGTGAGCAGTACTTC.

V and J are TRBV28 and TRBJ1-2; D is perhaps TRBD1 (5 bases). V lost 2 bases and J lost 3, with 10 bases in between. The germline V gene has CDR1 MDHEN and CDR2 SYDVKM. The CDR3 spans 14 residues. This CDR3 reads CASSLQGLDYGYTF. CDR3 in DNA: TGTGCCAGCAGTTTACAGGGCCTCGACTATGGCTACACCTTC.

V is TRBV11-2 and J is TRBJ2-3, with 10 bases that match TRBD2. The CDR3 loop spans 16 amino acids. J gave up 7 bases and V 0 bases, and 7 bases lay outside the gene matches. The germline gives CDR1 SGHAT, CDR2 FQNNGV. CDR3 bases: TGTGCCAGCAGCTTAGAGCGGTCTAGCGGGAGAAATACGCAGTATTTT. This translates into CASSLERSSGRNTQYF.

The V and J genes are TRBV18 and TRBJ2-6; no definite D call. V lost 3 bases to trimming and J lost 0 bases, with 9 bases between them. Looked up from germline, CDR1 is KGHSH and CDR2 is LQKENI. There are 16 residues in the CDR3. Written as DNA, the CDR3 is TGTGCCAGCTCACCCAATTACTTCTCTGGGGCCAACGTCCTGACTTTC. Translating gives CASSPNYFSGANVLTF.

The genes are TRBV4-1 and TRBJ1-5; TRBD1 matches 11 bases. Germline trimming cut 4 bases from V and 3 bases from J; bases unmatched to any gene: 5. Germline-derived CDR1 and CDR2 are MGHRA and YSYEKL. This CDR3 region has 16 residues. CDR3: CASSPGQGADNQPQHF. DNA of the CDR3: TGCGCCAGCAGCCCAGGACAGGGGGCCGACAATCAGCCCCAGCATTTT.

This rearrangement joins TRBV9 to TRBJ2-4; no firm D call. Trimming removed 5 bases from V and 0 bases from J, with 15 bases in between. This CDR3 has 16 amino acids. Looked up from germline, CDR1 is SGDLS and CDR2 is YYNGEE. As DNA, the CDR3 is TGTGCCAGCAGTCCCTCAAGCAGCCTAGCCAAAAACATTCAGTACTTC. Translating gives CASSPSSSLAKNIQYF.

The CDR3 is CASSMAPGNTEAFF. The CDR3 coding sequence is TGTGCCAGTAGTATGGCCCCTGGGAACACTGAAGCTTTCTTT. The genes are TRBV19 and TRBJ1-1; D gene uncertain. V was shortened by 3 bases and J by 1 base, with 9 bases between the two germline ends. CDR1 and CDR2 (germline): LNHDA, SQIVND (reference sequence). CDR3 length equals 14 residues.

To note about this clone: A much larger clone sits a single nucleotide away, making a read error possible. The same CDR3 is also encoded by other DNA sequences in this sample. The chain uses TRBV20-1 and TRBJ2-7, with no clear D. This CDR3 is built from 11 residues. In germline, CDR1 is DFQATT, CDR2 SNEGSKA (reference sequence). Deletions cut 3 bases from V and 4 bases from J, with 7 bases between. DNA for the CDR3: TGCAGTGCTAGCCCCGCATACGAGCAGTACTTC. It yields the protein CSASPAYEQYF.

This chain uses TRBV19 with TRBJ2-1, with 8 positions matching TRBD2. V lost 6 bases, J lost 8 bases, and 3 bases stayed unmatched. Germline values: CDR1 LNHDA, CDR2 SQIVND (reference sequence). The CDR3 has 12 residues. CDR3 in amino acids: CASRQTSDEQFF. CDR3 in DNA: TGTGCCAGTAGACAGACTAGCGATGAGCAGTTCTTC.

The V and J genes are TRBV19 and TRBJ2-3; a possible D gene is TRBD1 (6 bases). This CDR3 has 14 amino acids. V lost 3 bases to trimming and J lost 2 bases, with 9 bases between them. Germline lookup yields CDR1 LNHDA and CDR2 SQIVND (reference sequence). The CDR3 loop is CASSIGQTTDTQYF. Here the CDR3 DNA reads TGTGCCAGTAGTATCGGACAGACCACAGATACGCAGTATTTT.

V usage is TRBV28 and J usage is TRBJ1-2; possibly TRBD1 for D (6 bases). The CDR3 has 13 residues. V dropped 8 bases and J dropped 4 bases, with 14 bases sitting between them. CDR1 and CDR2 (germline): MDHEN, SYDVKM. The CDR3 loop reads CASHGGLSYGYTF. The CDR3 DNA reads as TGTGCCAGCCACGGGGGGCTGAGCTATGGCTACACCTTC.

The chain uses TRBV6-1 and TRBJ2-7, with 9 bases identical to TRBD2. Germline trimming cut 8 bases from V and 2 bases from J; bases unmatched to any gene: 7. The CDR3 totals 14 residues. CDR1 is MNHNS, CDR2 SASEGT, per germline. This CDR3 is CASGRLAETYEQYF. Here the CDR3 DNA reads TGTGCCAGCGGCCGACTAGCGGAGACCTACGAGCAGTACTTC.